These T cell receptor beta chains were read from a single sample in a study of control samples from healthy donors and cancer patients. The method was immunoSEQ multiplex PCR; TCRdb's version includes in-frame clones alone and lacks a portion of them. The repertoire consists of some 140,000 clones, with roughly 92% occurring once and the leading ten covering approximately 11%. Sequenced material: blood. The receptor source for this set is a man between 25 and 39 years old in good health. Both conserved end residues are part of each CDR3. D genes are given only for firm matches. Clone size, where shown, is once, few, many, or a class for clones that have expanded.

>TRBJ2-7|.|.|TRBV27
TGTGCCAGCAGTCGGACGCATGGTATGACCTACGAGCAGTACTTC
CASSRTHGMTYEQYF
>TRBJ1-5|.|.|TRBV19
TGTGCCAGTAGGGCCGGGACTCAAAAAGCTCAGCCCCAGCATTTT
CASRAGTQKAQPQHF
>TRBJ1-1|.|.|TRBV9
TGTGCCAGCAGCGTAGTCCCGGGGAGTGGAAACACTGAAGCTTTCTTT
CASSVVPGSGNTEAFF
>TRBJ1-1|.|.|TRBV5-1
TGCGCCAGCAGCCCGAATGTGGACGCTGAAGCTTTCTTT
CASSPNVDAEAFF
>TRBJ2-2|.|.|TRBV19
TGTGCCAGTAGTATTACGACTCTCGGAAGGATCCGGCGGGGGGAGCTGTTTTTT
CASSITTLGRIRRGELFF
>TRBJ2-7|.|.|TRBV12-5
TGTGCTAGTGGTTTGTTACCGGGGCTGGGTAGCTACGAGCAGTACTTC
CASGLLPGLGSYEQYF
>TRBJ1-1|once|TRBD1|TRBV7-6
TGTGCCAGCAGCCCCAGGGCAGGGGGCTCGAACACTGAAGCTTTCTTT
CASSPRAGGSNTEAFF
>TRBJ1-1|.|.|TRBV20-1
TGCAGTGCCCATCAGGGCTCCTACGCTTTCTTT
CSAHQGSYAFF
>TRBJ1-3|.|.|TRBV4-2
TGTGCCAGCAGCCAAGATCCGTCCGAAATGTCTGGAAACACCATATATTTT
CASSQDPSEMSGNTIYF
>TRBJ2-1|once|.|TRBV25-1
TGTGCCAGCATGCGAACTGCCTACAATGAGCAGTTCTTC
CASMRTAYNEQFF
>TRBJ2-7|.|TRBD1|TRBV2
TGTGCCAGCCGACAGGGGCTAGACTCCTACGAGCAGTACTTC
CASRQGLDSYEQYF
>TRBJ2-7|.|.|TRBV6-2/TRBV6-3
TGTGCCAGCAGTCCCCGGCGGGGGCACCACGAGCAGTACTTC
CASSPRRGHHEQYF
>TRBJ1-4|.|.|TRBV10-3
TGTGCCATCAGGAAGGGGTACGGTGAAAAACTGTTTTTT
CAIRKGYGEKLFF
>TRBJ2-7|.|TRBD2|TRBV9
TGTGCCAGCAGCGTAAACGGGAGGGGAACGTACGAGCAGTACTTC
CASSVNGRGTYEQYF
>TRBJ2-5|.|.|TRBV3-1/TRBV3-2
TGTGCCAGCAGCCAAGAGACCCAGTACTTC
CASSQETQYF
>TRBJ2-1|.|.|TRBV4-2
TGTGCCAGCAGCCAGGTTTACAATGAGCAGTTCTTC
CASSQVYNEQFF
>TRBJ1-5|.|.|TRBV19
TGTGCCAGTAGTATGGGCAGGGTAGGACCTCATCAGCCCCAGCATTTT
CASSMGRVGPHQPQHF
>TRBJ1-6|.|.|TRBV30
TGTGCCTGGAGTACAGTGGGGAATTCACCCCTCCACTTT
CAWSTVGNSPLHF
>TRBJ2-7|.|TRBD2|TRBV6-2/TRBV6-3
TGTGCCAGCAGTTACGCGGGACTAGCGGGAGAGGGAGGGTCCTACGAGCAGTACTTC
CASSYAGLAGEGGSYEQYF
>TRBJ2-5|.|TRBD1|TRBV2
TGTGCCAGCAGACGGACAGGGGGCATCTGGGAGACCCAGTACTTC
CASRRTGGIWETQYF
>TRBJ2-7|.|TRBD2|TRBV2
TGTGCCAGCGATAGGGGACTAGAGCCCTACGAGCAGTACTTC
CASDRGLEPYEQYF
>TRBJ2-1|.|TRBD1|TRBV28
TGTGCCAGCAGTTTGGGACAGGGGAACAATGAGCAGTTCTTC
CASSLGQGNNEQFF
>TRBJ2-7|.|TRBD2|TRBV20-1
TGCAGTGCTAGTGGGGCTAGCGGGTCCTACGAGCAGTACTTC
CSASGASGSYEQYF
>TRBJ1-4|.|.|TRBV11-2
TGTGCCAGCAGCTTGGGACTTGGTAATGAAAAACTGTTTTTT
CASSLGLGNEKLFF
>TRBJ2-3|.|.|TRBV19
TGTGCCAGTAGTATAGCCGCTAGCACAGATACGCAGTATTTT
CASSIAASTDTQYF
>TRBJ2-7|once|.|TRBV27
TGTGCCAGCAGTTTATCCGGAATTTTTTACGAGCAGTACTTC
CASSLSGIFYEQYF
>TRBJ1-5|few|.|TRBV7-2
TGTGCCAGCAGACAGACGATCAATCAGCCCCAGCATTTT
CASRQTINQPQHF
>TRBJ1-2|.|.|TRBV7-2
TGTGCCAGCAGCTCCCTGGACAGAAACTATGGCTACACCTTC
CASSSLDRNYGYTF
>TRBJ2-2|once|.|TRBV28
TGTGCCAGCAAGGCGGGGACCGGGGAGCTGTTTTTT
CASKAGTGELFF
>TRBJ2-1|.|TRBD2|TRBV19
TGTGCCAGTAGTATAGAGACTAGCGGGAGTACCTACAATGAGCAGTTCTTC
CASSIETSGSTYNEQFF
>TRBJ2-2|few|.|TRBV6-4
TGTGCCAGCAGTTACGACAGCGCCGGGGAGCTGTTTTTT
CASSYDSAGELFF
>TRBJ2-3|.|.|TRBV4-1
TGCGCCAGCAGCCAAGATACGAGCACAGATACGCAGTATTTT
CASSQDTSTDTQYF
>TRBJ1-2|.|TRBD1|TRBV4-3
TGCGCCAGCAGCCACCACAGACAGGGGTGGGCCTATGGCTACACCTTC
CASSHHRQGWAYGYTF
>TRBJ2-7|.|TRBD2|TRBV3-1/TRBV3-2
TGTGCCAGCAGCCAAACGACTAGCGGGAGGACGTACGAGCAGTACTTC
CASSQTTSGRTYEQYF
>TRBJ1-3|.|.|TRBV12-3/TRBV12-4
TGTGCCAGCAGTTTAACGGGGCGTAACACCATATATTTT
CASSLTGRNTIYF
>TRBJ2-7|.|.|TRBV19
TGTGCCAGTAGTCCTCGAGCGGCGGCAGGGATCCACGAGCAGTACTTC
CASSPRAAAGIHEQYF
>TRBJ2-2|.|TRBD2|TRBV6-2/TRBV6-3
TGTGCCAGCAGTTTAGCGGGAGAGACCGGGGAGCTGTTTTTT
CASSLAGETGELFF
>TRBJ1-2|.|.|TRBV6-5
TGTGCCAGCAGTTACTCGGGGCAGTCCTATGGCTACACCTTC
CASSYSGQSYGYTF
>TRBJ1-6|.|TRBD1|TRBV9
TGTGCCAGCAGCACGGGACAGTCTAATTCACCCCTCCACTTT
CASSTGQSNSPLHF
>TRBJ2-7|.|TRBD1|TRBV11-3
TGTGCCAGCAGCCTCCTTGGGACAGGGGCCTACGAGCAGTACTTC
CASSLLGTGAYEQYF
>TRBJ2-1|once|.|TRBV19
TGTGCCAGTAGTACCATAGACAGCTCCTACAATGAGCAGTTCTTC
CASSTIDSSYNEQFF
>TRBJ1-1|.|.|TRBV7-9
TGTGCCAGCAGCTCCTCAGGGGCGGTGAACACTGAAGCTTTCTTT
CASSSSGAVNTEAFF
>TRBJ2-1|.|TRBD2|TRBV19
TGTGCCAGTAGTCCCATAGCGGGACCCTACAATGAGCAGTTCTTC
CASSPIAGPYNEQFF
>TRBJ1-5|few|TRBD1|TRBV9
TGTGCCAGCAGCGCTAGGGACAGCCACCTTCCCCAGCATTTT
CASSARDSHLPQHF
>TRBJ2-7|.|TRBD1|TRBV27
TGTGCCAGCAGTGCCCTTCGGGACAGGGAGACCTACGAGCAGTACTTC
CASSALRDRETYEQYF
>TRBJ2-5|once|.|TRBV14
TGTGCCAGCAAGGCGACTACTACAGGAGAGACCCAGTACTTC
CASKATTTGETQYF
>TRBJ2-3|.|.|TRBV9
TGTGCCAGCAGCGAACGACAACGGGTTACAGATACGCAGTATTTT
CASSERQRVTDTQYF
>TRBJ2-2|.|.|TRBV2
TGTGCCAGCAGTGAATCCAGGAACACCGGGGAGCTGTTTTTT
CASSESRNTGELFF
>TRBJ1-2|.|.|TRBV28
TGTGCCAGCAGTGGTGGACGGCCCGGTGGCTACACCTTC
CASSGGRPGGYTF
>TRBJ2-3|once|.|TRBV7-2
TGTGCCAGCAGCTTAGATCCCTCAGATACGCAGTATTTT
CASSLDPSDTQYF